The clone carrying this T cell receptor beta chain was found a few times. The antigen is unknown. The data derive from a study of cytomegalovirus exposure and HLA in healthy donors. Notes on the study in general: Prediction of most subjects' HLA-A and HLA-B alleles by TCR beta sequences was reportedly accurate.

Researchers ran the PCR with 60 Vbeta and 13 Jbeta primers. Method: immunoSEQ multiplex PCR; TCRdb's copy keeps in-frame clones and lacks some. The repertoire holds 70,000 to 85,000 clones, with about 64% as singletons. Germline values: CDR1 SGHTA, CDR2 FQGNSA. Trimming removed 1 base from V and 2 bases from J; junction bases left unmatched: 7. CDR3 length equals 18 residues. The sample taken for sequencing was PBMCs. This chain joins TRBV7-2 and TRBJ2-5, with 13 positions matching TRBD2. This TCR derives from a man younger than 40 in good health and CMV-seropositive. For the CDR3, the DNA is TGTGCCAGCAGCTTAGGGCGACTAGCGGGAGGTATACAAGAGACCCAGTACTTC. Its translation: CASSLGRLAGGIQETQYF.